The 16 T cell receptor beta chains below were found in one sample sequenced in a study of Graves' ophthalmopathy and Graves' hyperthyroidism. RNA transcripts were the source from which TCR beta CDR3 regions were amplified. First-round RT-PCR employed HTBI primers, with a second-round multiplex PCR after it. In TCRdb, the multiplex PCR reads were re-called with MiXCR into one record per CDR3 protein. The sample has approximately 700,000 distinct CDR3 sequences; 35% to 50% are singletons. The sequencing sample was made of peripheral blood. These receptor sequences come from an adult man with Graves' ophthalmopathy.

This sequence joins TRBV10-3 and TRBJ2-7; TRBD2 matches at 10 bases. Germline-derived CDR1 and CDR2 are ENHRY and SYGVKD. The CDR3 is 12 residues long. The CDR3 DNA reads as TGTGACGTAGCGGGAGGAATGTACGAGCAGTACTTC. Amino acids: CDVAGGMYEQYF.

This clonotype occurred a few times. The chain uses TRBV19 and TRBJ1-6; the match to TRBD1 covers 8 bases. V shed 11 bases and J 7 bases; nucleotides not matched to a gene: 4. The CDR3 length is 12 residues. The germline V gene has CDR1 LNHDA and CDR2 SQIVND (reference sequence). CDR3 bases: TGTGCCTGCGGGGACAGGAATTCACCCCTCCACTTT. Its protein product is CACGDRNSPLHF.

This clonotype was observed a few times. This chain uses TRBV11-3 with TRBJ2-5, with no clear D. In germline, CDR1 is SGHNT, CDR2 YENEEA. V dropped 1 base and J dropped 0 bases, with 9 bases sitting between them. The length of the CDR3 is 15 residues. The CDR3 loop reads CASSLVGGHQETQYF. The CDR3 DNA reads TGTGCCAGCAGCTTAGTGGGCGGACACCAAGAGACCCAGTACTTC.

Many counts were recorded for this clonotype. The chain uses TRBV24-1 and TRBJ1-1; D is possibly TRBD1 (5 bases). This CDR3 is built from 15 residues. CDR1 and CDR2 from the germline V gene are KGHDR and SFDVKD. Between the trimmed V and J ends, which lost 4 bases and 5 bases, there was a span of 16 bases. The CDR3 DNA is TGTGCCACCAGTGACAGCCGGGACGCCGGGACTGAAGCTTTCTTT. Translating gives CATSDSRDAGTEAFF.

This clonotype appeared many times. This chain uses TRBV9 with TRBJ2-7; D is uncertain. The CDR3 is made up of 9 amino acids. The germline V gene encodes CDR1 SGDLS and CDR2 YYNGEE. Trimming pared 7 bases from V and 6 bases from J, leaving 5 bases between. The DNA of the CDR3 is TGTGCCAGCGGTTCCGAGCAGTACTTC. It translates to CASGSEQYF. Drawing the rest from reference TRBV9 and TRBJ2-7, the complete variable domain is DSGVTQTPKHLITATGQRVTLRCSPRSGDLSVYWYQQSLDQGLQFLIQYYNGEERAKGNILERFSAQQFPDLHSELNLSSLELGDSALYFCASGSEQYFGPGTRLTVT.

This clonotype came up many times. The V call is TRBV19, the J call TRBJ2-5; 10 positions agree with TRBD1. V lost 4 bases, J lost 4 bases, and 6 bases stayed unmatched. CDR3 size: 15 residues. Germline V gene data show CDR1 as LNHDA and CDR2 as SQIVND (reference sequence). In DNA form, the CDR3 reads TGTGCCAGTAGTAGAGCGGGACAGGGGAGAGAGACCCAGTACTTC. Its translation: CASSRAGQGRETQYF. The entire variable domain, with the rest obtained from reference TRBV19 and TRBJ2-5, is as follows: DGGITQSPKYLFRKEGQNVTLSCEQNLNHDAMYWYRQDPGQGLRLIYYSQIVNDFQKGDIAEGYSVSREKKESFPLTVTSAQKNPTAFYLCASSRAGQGRETQYFGPGTRLLVL.

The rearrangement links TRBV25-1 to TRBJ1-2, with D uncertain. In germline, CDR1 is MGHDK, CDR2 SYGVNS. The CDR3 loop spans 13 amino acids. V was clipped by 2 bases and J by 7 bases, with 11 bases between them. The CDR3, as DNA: TGTGCCAGCAGTGAAATATCGGACGGTGGCTACACCTTC. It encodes CASSEISDGGYTF.

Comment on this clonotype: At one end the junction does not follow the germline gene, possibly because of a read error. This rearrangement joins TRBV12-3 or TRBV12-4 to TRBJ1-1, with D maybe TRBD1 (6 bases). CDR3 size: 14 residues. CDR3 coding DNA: TGTGCCAGCAGTTTTGCAGGGGCGAACATTGAAGCTTTCTTT. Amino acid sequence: CASSFAGANIEAFF.

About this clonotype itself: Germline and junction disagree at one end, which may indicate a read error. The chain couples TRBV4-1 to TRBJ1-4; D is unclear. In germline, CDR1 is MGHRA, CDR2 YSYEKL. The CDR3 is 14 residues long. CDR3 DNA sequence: TGCGCCAGCAGCAGAACCCCAACTAGTGAAAAACTGTTTTTT. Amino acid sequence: CASSRTPTSEKLFF.

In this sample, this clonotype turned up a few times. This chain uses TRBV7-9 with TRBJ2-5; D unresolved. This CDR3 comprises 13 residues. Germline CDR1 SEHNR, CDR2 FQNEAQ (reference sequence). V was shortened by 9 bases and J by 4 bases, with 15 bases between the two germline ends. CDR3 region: CASSASSPETQYF. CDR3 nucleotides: TGTGCCAGTAGTGCCTCCTCGCCAGAGACCCAGTACTTC.

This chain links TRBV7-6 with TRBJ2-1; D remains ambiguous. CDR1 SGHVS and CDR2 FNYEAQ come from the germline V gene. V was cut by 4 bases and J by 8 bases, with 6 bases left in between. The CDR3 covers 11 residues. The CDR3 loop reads CASSYVHEQFF. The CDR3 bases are TGTGCCAGCAGCTACGTCCATGAGCAGTTCTTC.

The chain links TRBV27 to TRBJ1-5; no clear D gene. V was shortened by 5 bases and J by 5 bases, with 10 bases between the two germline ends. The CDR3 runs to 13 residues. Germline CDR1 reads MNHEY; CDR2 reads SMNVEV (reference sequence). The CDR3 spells CASSPLDDQPQHF. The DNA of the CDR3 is TGTGCCAGCAGTCCTCTAGACGATCAGCCCCAGCATTTT.

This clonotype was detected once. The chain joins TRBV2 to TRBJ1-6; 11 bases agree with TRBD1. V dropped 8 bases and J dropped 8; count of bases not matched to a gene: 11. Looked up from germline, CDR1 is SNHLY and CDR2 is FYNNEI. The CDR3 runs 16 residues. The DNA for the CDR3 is TGTGCCAGCTCCGACCTTCCGGGACAGGGGGATTCACCCCTCCACTTT. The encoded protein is CASSDLPGQGDSPLHF.

The CDR3 protein is CASSRNRGGNDYEQYF. Written as DNA, the CDR3 is TGCGCCAGCAGCCGAAACAGGGGTGGCAATGACTACGAGCAGTACTTC. The chain couples TRBV4-3 to TRBJ2-7, with TRBD1 matching 7 bases. Germline V CDR1 and CDR2: LGHNA, YSLEER. Germline trimming cut 4 bases from V and 3 bases from J; bases unmatched to any gene: 12. This CDR3 is built from 16 residues.

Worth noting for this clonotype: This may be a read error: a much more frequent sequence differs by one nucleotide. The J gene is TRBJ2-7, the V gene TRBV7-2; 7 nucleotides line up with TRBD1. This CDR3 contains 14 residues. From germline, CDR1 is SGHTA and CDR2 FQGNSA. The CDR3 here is CASSPRDRYYEQHF. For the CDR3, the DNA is TGTGCCAGCAGCCCTAGGGACAGATACTACGAGCAGCACTTC. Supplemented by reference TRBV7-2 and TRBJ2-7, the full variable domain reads GAGVSQSPSNKVTEKGKDVELRCDPISGHTALYWYRQSLGQGLEFLIYFQGNSAPDKSGLPSDRFSAERTGGSVSTLTIQRTQQEDSAVYLCASSPRDRYYEQHFGPGTRLTVT.

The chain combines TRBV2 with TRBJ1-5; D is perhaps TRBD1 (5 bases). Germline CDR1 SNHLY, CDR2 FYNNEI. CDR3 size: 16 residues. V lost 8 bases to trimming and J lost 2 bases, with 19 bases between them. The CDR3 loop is CASVRLQGVGNQPQHF. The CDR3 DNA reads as TGTGCCAGCGTCCGACTCCAGGGTGTCGGCAATCAGCCCCAGCATTTT.